A single sample is the source of the 21 T cell receptor beta chains below, sequenced in a study of T cell responses to AZD1222 COVID-19 vaccine. Clones were read by immunoSEQ multiplex PCR, and TCRdb kept only the in-frame ones, dropping some. Of about 60,000 clones in the sample, 65% to 85% were seen once. The source was peripheral blood, collected on day 0 of AZD1222 vaccination. The receptor source for this set is an adult in good health.

With regard to this clone: One junction end disagrees with the germline gene, perhaps due to a read error. The CDR3 DNA reads as TGTGCCAGCAGCTTAGAGGGTGAGGGGGCCCCATCCTACGAGCAGTATTTC. Translating it yields CASSLEGEGAPSYEQYF. The J gene is TRBJ2-7, the V gene TRBV7-9, with 7 bases identical to TRBD1. Germline-derived CDR1 and CDR2 are SEHNR and FQNEAQ (reference sequence). The CDR3 is 17 residues long.

The CDR3 here is CASKRGINEKLFF. CDR3 nucleotides: TGTGCCAGCAAGAGGGGCATTAATGAAAAACTGTTTTTT. J is TRBJ1-4 and V is TRBV12-3 or TRBV12-4, with D possibly TRBD1 on 5 matching bases. The CDR3 spans 13 residues. V was pared by 7 bases and J by 4 bases, with 10 bases between.

The chain employs TRBV19 and TRBJ2-5, with TRBD1 as a possible D gene (6 bases). V was pared by 1 base and J by 2 bases, with 11 bases between. The germline V gene encodes CDR1 LNHDA and CDR2 SQIVND (reference sequence). CDR3 length equals 15 residues. CDR3 in DNA: TGTGCCAGTAGTATAGCCCGGGACAAACAAGAGACCCAGTACTTC. Translating gives CASSIARDKQETQYF. The whole variable domain, filled in from reference TRBV19 and TRBJ2-5, reads DGGITQSPKYLFRKEGQNVTLSCEQNLNHDAMYWYRQDPGQGLRLIYYSQIVNDFQKGDIAEGYSVSREKKESFPLTVTSAQKNPTAFYLCASSIARDKQETQYFGPGTRLLVL.

V is TRBV5-1 and J is TRBJ2-5; D is unclear. V was shortened by 4 bases and J by 5 bases, with 12 bases between the two germline ends. Germline values: CDR1 SGHRS, CDR2 YFSETQ. The CDR3 sequence is 13 residues long. The CDR3, as DNA: TGCGCCAGCAGCGTCACACCTCGGGAGACCCAGTACTTC. This codes for CASSVTPRETQYF.

The chain couples TRBV28 to TRBJ2-1; 9 nucleotides match TRBD1. Per germline, CDR1 MDHEN and CDR2 SYDVKM. CDR3 length equals 16 residues. J was trimmed by 6 bases and V by 5 bases; bases with no gene match: 11. The CDR3 here is CASSLYPGTGPNEQFF. CDR3 nucleotide sequence: TGTGCCAGCAGTCTTTACCCCGGGACAGGGCCCAATGAGCAGTTCTTC.

This clone was recorded only once. The V and J genes are TRBV5-6 and TRBJ1-5; no clear D. CDR3 length equals 14 residues. Trimming left V 0 bases short and J 4 bases short, with 8 bases between. CDR1 is SGHDT and CDR2 is YYEEEE in the germline V gene. The CDR3 sequence: CASSLGGVNQPQHF. Written as DNA, the CDR3 is TGTGCCAGCAGCTTGGGCGGCGTAAATCAGCCCCAGCATTTT. The full variable domain, in which reference TRBV5-6 and TRBJ1-5 provide the parts outside the CDR3, is DAGVTQSPTHLIKTRGQQVTLRCSPKSGHDTVSWYQQALGQGPQFIFQYYEEEERQRGNFPDRFSGHQFPNYSSELNVNALLLGDSALYLCASSLGGVNQPQHFGDGTRLSIL.

The chain couples TRBV5-1 to TRBJ1-1, with 7 positions matching TRBD1. This CDR3 is built from 14 residues. The V gene end was trimmed by 5 bases and the J gene end by 0 bases; junction bases not matched to a gene: 4. CDR1 and CDR2 from the germline V gene are SGHRS and YFSETQ. Here the CDR3 reads CASRTGNMNTEAFF. The DNA of the CDR3 is TGCGCCAGCAGGACAGGGAACATGAACACTGAAGCTTTCTTT. Supplemented by reference TRBV5-1 and TRBJ1-1, the full variable domain reads KAGVTQTPRYLIKTRGQQVTLSCSPISGHRSVSWYQQTPGQGLQFLFEYFSETQRNKGNFPGRFSGRQFSNSRSEMNVSTLELGDSALYLCASRTGNMNTEAFFGQGTRLTVV.

This clone has more than one count but fewer than ten. The chain joins TRBV4-3 to TRBJ1-2, with D uncertain. Per the germline V gene, CDR1 is LGHNA and CDR2 is YSLEER. CDR3 size: 14 residues. Trimming stripped 0 bases from V and 13 bases from J, with 18 bases between. Here the CDR3 reads CASSQDRGGIQVTF. The CDR3 nucleotides read TGCGCCAGCAGCCAAGACCGGGGAGGGATCCAAGTCACCTTC.

DNA of the CDR3: TGTGCCAGCTCACCCAACGGGGACACTGAAGCTTTCTTT. It encodes CASSPNGDTEAFF. This rearrangement joins TRBV18 to TRBJ1-1; no firm D call. CDR1 and CDR2 from the germline V gene are KGHSH and LQKENI. CDR3 length: 13 amino acids. V was cut by 3 bases and J by 3 bases, with 8 bases left in between. The variable domain in full, with the rest retrieved from reference TRBV18 and TRBJ1-1, is NAGVMQNPRHLVRRRGQEARLRCSPMKGHSHVYWYRQLPEEGLKFMVYLQKENIIDESGMPKERFSAEFPKEGPSILRIQQVVRGDSAAYFCASSPNGDTEAFFGQGTRLTVV.

This rearrangement joins TRBV2 to TRBJ1-1; 8 bases are shared with TRBD1. With V trimmed by 6 bases and J by 1 base, 1 base remained unmatched. This CDR3 has 13 amino acids. Germline values: CDR1 SNHLY, CDR2 FYNNEI. The CDR3 is CASSGQGNTEAFF. CDR3 DNA: TGTGCCAGCAGCGGACAGGGGAACACTGAAGCTTTCTTT.

The chain joins TRBV5-8 to TRBJ2-3, with no clear D. The CDR3 totals 16 residues. The V end was cut by 5 bases, the J end by 0 bases, with 16 bases between. Per the germline V gene, CDR1 is SGHTS and CDR2 is YDEGEE. The CDR3: CASRISWAESTDTQYF. For the CDR3, the DNA is TGTGCCAGCAGGATCTCCTGGGCAGAGAGCACAGATACGCAGTATTTT.

V and J are TRBV29-1 and TRBJ2-1, with 10 nucleotides matching TRBD1. The CDR3 runs 15 residues. Germline trimming cut 3 bases from V and 7 bases from J; bases unmatched to any gene: 9. The germline gives CDR1 SQVTM, CDR2 ANQGSEA. The CDR3 bases are TGCAGCGTTGAGGGCCCCGGGACAGGGGTGAATGAGCAGTTCTTC. Protein: CSVEGPGTGVNEQFF.

This clone was detected only a few times. The chain uses TRBV28 and TRBJ2-1; D gene ambiguous. V was pared by 5 bases and J by 8 bases, with 10 bases between. Germline V gene data show CDR1 as MDHEN and CDR2 as SYDVKM. The CDR3 spans 12 residues. The CDR3: CASSPSNHEQFF. The CDR3 nucleotides are TGTGCCAGCAGTCCGTCGAACCATGAGCAGTTCTTC.

The chain links TRBV24-1 to TRBJ2-5, with 8 bases lining up with TRBD1. Germline V gene data show CDR1 as KGHDR and CDR2 as SFDVKD. This CDR3 has 16 amino acids. V dropped 3 bases and J dropped 2; count of bases not matched to a gene: 7. The CDR3 loop reads CATSDQQRTGQETQYF. The CDR3 DNA is TGTGCCACCAGTGATCAGCAAAGGACAGGGCAAGAGACCCAGTACTTC.

The chain carries TRBV15 and TRBJ1-4; D not certain. Germline V gives CDR1 LNHNV, CDR2 YYDKDF (reference sequence). The CDR3 contains 14 residues. V was trimmed by 1 base and J by 8 bases, leaving 11 bases between them. The DNA for the CDR3 is TGTGCCACCAGCAGAGGGCAAGCAAAGGAAAAACTGTTTTTT. This codes for CATSRGQAKEKLFF.

The chain is built from TRBV4-1 and TRBJ2-7, with a tentative D call TRBD2 (6 bases). V was cut by 4 bases and J by 1 base, with 11 bases left in between. The germline gives CDR1 MGHRA, CDR2 YSYEKL. The CDR3 consists of 14 residues. Here the CDR3 DNA reads TGCGCCAGCAGCCCCCGGGACTCATCCTACGAGCAGTACTTC. Translated: CASSPRDSSYEQYF.

DNA for the CDR3: TGCGCCAGCAGCTTGCCCGGGAACACCGGGGAGCTGTTTTTT. It encodes CASSLPGNTGELFF. The chain has TRBV5-1 and TRBJ2-2; D is undetermined. Germline CDR1 is SGHRS and CDR2 is YFSETQ. CDR3 length: 14 residues. The ends were cut back, 1 base at V and 1 base at J, with 5 bases in the middle.

This chain connects TRBV7-6 to TRBJ2-2; 12 nucleotides line up with TRBD1. V lost 5 bases and J lost 5; bases outside the gene matches: 18. The CDR3 length is 20 residues. CDR1 and CDR2 (germline): SGHVS, FNYEAQ. The CDR3 DNA follows: TGTGCCAGCAGCCATCGCCGTACACCGGGACAGGGGGCGCAGACCGGGGAGCTGTTTTTT. Its protein is CASSHRRTPGQGAQTGELFF.

This rearrangement joins TRBV30 to TRBJ2-7, with D possibly being TRBD2 (7 bases). Germline lookup yields CDR1 GTSNPN and CDR2 SVGIG (reference sequence). The CDR3 covers 14 residues. Trimming removed 1 base from V and 5 bases from J, with 15 bases in between. CDR3 bases: TGTGCCTGGAGTGGGGGGGGCATGATGGACGAGCAGTACTTC. It translates to CAWSGGGMMDEQYF.

V usage is TRBV9 and J usage is TRBJ1-2; weak D call: TRBD1 (6 bases). CDR1 is SGDLS and CDR2 is YYNGEE in the germline V gene. There are 14 residues in the CDR3. V was pared by 3 bases and J by 1 base, with 10 bases between. The CDR3 protein is CASSAGGDNYGYTF. CDR3 coding DNA: TGTGCCAGCAGCGCCGGGGGCGATAACTATGGCTACACCTTC.

As to this clone: One end of the junction varies from germline; a read error may be responsible. The same CDR3 can be traced to other DNA sequences in this sample. This chain's CDR3 is CASSSPPGIGGSNSPLHF. The CDR3 DNA follows: TGTGCCAGTAGTAGCCCCCCAGGGATAGGGGGGAGTAATTCACCTCTCCACTTT. The chain carries TRBV19 and TRBJ1-6; tentative D call: TRBD1 (6 bases). The germline CDR1 and CDR2 sequences are LNHDA and SQIVND (reference sequence). The CDR3 runs 18 residues.